This T cell receptor (beta chain) was identified during a study of cytomegalovirus exposure and HLA in healthy donors. Study-level findings and limits: A few V segments could not be told apart, such as TRBV6-2 and TRBV6-3, and were left out. A link between a missense DCLRE1C variant and TCR beta V- and J-gene trimming emerged from a later analysis. Previously analyzed data showed that most TCR beta V segments were productive at a frequency of about 87% or about 30%.

Germline V lookup: CDR1 SGHTA, CDR2 FQGNSA. V was pared by 1 base and J by 3 bases, with 9 bases between. This CDR3 region has 14 residues. Each donor's status was that of a healthy bone marrow donor. The PCR used 60 Vbeta and 13 Jbeta primers. Only in-frame clones appear in the TCRdb table, and some are missing; sequencing was by immunoSEQ multiplex PCR. The profile shows some 160,000 clones, around 85% of them singletons. Notes on this clone: Its antigen is currently unknown.

The chain couples TRBV7-2 to TRBJ1-2, with no clear D. This TCR came from a man between 50 and 59 years old in good health and CMV-seropositive. Source material: PBMCs. The CDR3 DNA is TGTGCCAGCAGCTTAGGAGGGATCTACTATGGCTACACCTTC. This codes for CASSLGGIYYGYTF.